The entry below gives a single TCR beta chain sequence along with its context. The antigen remains unidentified. These data originate in a study of cytomegalovirus exposure and HLA in healthy donors. Study-wide background: In an early release, HLA-typed donors contributed some 82 million unique TCR sequences.

Germline-derived CDR1 and CDR2 are SEHNR and FQNEAQ (reference sequence). Trimming cost V 4 bases and J 3 bases; bases outside gene matches: 6. This CDR3 is 15 amino acids long. The study's findings and limits: Per published accounts, TCR beta sequences correctly predicted the HLA-A and HLA-B alleles of most subjects.

Primers included in the PCR were 60 Vbeta and 13 Jbeta primers. The data were produced by immunoSEQ multiplex PCR, yet TCRdb's version contains in-frame clones alone and is incomplete. The record lists 100,000 to 150,000 clones, of which the ten most abundant hold approximately 0.99%. The sequence was obtained from a man between 18 and 29 years old in good health and CMV-seronegative. Material: PBMCs. The chain combines TRBV7-9 with TRBJ1-2, with 9 bases aligning to TRBD1. The CDR3 nucleotides read TGTGCCAGCAGCTCCTCTACAGGGGGCGACTATGGCTACACCTTC. It codes for CASSSSTGGDYGYTF.